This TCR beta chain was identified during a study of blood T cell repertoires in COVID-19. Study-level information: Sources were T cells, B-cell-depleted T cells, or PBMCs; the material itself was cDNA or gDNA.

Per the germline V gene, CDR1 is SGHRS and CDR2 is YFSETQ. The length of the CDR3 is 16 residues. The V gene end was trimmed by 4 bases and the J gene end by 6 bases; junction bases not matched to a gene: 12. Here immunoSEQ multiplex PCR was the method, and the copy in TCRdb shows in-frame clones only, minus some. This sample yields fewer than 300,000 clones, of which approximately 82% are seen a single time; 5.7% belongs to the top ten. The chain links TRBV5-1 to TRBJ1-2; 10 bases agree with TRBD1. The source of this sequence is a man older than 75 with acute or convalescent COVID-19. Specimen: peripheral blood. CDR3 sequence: CASSRGTTGGLDGYTF. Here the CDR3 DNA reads TGCGCCAGCAGCCGTGGTACGACAGGGGGCTTAGATGGCTACACCTTC.